This T cell receptor (beta chain) is from a study of T cell repertoires in cytomegalovirus infection. For the study at large: It was the public TCR beta signatures that indicated both CMV infection and matching HLA type.

As regards this clonotype: Its antigen is unknown.

Study outcomes and limitations: Ex vivo responses were dominated by HLA-C-restricted CMV-specific TCR beta clonotypes.

TCRdb recomputed calls from the reads with MiXCR, one row per CDR3 protein. In the table there are roughly 600,000 distinct CDR3 sequences, around 24% of which are singletons. Deletions cut 3 bases from V and 6 bases from J, with 13 bases between. This CDR3 has 14 amino acids. Germline assignment: CDR1 MDHEN and CDR2 SYDVKM. The clonotype originates from a human donor in good health (CMV status not recorded). Some clones in this sample may be carry-over from other donors' samples. This chain uses TRBV28 with TRBJ2-3, with D perhaps matching TRBD2 (5 bases). The sequencing input was CD8+ T cells from PBMCs. CDR3 amino acids: CASSLDSSSDTQYF. The DNA of the CDR3 is TGTGCCAGCAGTTTGGACTCTTCTAGTGATACGCAGTATTTT.